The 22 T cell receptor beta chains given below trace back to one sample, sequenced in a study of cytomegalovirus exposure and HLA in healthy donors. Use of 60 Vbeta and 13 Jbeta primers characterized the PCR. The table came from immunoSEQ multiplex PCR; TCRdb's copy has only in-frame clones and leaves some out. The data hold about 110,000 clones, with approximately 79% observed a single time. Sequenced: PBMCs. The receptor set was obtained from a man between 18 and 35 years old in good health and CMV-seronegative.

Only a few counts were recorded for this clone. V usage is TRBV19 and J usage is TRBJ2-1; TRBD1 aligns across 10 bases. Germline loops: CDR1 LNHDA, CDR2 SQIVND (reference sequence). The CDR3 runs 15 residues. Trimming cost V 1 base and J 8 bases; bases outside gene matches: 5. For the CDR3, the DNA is TGTGCCAGTAGTATAGCGGGACAGGGGCGGGATGAGCAGTTCTTC. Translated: CASSIAGQGRDEQFF.

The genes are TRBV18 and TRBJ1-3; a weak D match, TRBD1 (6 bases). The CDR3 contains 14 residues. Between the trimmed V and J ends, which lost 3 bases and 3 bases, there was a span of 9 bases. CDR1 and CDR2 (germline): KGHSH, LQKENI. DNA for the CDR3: TGTGCCAGCTCACCGACAGGAATTGGAAACACCATATATTTT. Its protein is CASSPTGIGNTIYF.

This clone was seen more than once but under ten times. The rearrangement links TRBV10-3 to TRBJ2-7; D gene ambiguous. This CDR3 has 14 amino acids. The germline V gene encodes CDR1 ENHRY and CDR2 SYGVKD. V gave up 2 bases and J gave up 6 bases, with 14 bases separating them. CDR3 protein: CAISEGPPLSEQYF. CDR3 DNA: TGTGCCATCAGTGAGGGTCCCCCGTTGAGCGAGCAGTACTTC.

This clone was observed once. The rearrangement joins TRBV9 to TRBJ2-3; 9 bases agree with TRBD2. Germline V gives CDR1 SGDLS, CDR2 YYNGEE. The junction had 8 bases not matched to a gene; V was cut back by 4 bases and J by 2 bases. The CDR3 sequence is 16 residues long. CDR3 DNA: TGTGCCAGCAGCTCCCCGGCTAGCGGGGACACAGATACGCAGTATTTT. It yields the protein CASSSPASGDTDTQYF.

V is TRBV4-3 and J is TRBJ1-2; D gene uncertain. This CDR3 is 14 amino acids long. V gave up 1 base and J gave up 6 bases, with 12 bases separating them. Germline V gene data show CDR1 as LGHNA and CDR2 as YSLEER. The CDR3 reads CASSQALAEDGYTF. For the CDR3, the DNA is TGCGCCAGCAGCCAAGCCCTTGCCGAGGATGGCTACACCTTC.

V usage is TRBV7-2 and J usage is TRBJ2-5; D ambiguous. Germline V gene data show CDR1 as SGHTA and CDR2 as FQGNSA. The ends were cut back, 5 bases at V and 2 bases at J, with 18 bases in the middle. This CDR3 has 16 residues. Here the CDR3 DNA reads TGTGCCAGCAGCCCCAATAGGTTGGGCAAACAAGAGACCCAGTACTTC. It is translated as CASSPNRLGKQETQYF.

The CDR3 sequence is CASSPLSGGAADTQYF. The DNA for the CDR3 is TGTGCCAGCAGCCCCCTTAGCGGGGGGGCTGCAGATACGCAGTATTTT. This sequence joins TRBV13 and TRBJ2-3; 11 positions agree with TRBD2. Germline V gives CDR1 PRHDT, CDR2 FYEKMQ (reference sequence). There are 16 residues in the CDR3. V was clipped by 5 bases and J by 4 bases; unmatched bases: 8.

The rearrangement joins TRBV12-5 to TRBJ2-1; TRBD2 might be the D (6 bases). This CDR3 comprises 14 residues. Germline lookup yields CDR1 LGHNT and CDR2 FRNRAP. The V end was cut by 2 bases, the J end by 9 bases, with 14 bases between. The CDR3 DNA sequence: TGTGCTAGTGGTTTGCACCTAGCCGGGGGTGAGCAGTTCTTC. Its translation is CASGLHLAGGEQFF.

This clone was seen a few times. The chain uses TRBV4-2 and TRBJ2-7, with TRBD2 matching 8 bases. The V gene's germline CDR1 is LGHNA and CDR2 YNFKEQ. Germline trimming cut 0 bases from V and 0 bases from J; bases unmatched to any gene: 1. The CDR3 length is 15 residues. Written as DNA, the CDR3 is TGTGCCAGCAGCCAAGAGAGCGGGAGCTCCTACGAGCAGTACTTC. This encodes CASSQESGSSYEQYF.

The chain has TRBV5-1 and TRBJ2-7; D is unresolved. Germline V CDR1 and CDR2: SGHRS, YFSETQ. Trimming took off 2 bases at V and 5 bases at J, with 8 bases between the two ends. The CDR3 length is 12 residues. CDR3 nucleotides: TGCGCCAGCAGCTTCAACAGTGACGAGCAGTACTTC. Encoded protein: CASSFNSDEQYF.

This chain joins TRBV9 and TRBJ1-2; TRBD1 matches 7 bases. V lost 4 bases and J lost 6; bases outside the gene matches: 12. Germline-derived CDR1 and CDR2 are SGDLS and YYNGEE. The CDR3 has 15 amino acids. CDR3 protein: CASSTQTGFRHGYTF. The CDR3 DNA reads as TGTGCCAGCAGCACCCAGACAGGGTTCAGACATGGCTACACCTTC.

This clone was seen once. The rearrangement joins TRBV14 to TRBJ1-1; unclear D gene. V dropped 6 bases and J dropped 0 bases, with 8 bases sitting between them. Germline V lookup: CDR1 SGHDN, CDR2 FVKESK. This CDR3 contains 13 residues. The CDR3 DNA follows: TGTGCCAGCAGTCTCACAGTGAACACTGAAGCTTTCTTT. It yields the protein CASSLTVNTEAFF. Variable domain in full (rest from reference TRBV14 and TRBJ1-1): EAGVTQFPSHSVIEKGQTVTLRCDPISGHDNLYWYRRVMGKEIKFLLHFVKESKQDESGMPNNRFLAERTGGTYSTLKVQPAELEDSGVYFCASSLTVNTEAFFGQGTRLTVV.

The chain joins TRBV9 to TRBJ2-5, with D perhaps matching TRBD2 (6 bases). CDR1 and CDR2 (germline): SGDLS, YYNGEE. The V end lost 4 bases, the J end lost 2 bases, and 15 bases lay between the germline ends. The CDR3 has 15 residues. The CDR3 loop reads CASSSGLSRQETQYF. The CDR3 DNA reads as TGTGCCAGCAGCTCGGGACTTTCCCGACAAGAGACCCAGTACTTC.

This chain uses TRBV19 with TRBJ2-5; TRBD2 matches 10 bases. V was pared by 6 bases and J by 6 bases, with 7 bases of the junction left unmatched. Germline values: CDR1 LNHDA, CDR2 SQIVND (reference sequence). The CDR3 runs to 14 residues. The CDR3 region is CASSGTSDGQTQYF. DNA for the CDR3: TGTGCCAGTAGCGGGACTAGCGATGGTCAGACCCAGTACTTC.

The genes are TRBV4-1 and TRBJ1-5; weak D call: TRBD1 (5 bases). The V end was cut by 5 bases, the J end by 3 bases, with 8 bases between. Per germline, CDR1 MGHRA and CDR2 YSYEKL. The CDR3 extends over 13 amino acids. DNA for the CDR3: TGCGCCAGCAGCTTACAGGACAATCAGCCCCAGCATTTT. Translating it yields CASSLQDNQPQHF.

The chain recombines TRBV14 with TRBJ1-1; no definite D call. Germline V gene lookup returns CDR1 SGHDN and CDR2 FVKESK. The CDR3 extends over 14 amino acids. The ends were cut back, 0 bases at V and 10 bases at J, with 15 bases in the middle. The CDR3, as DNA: TGTGCCAGCAGCCAAGACCTTACCGGGAGAGGAGCTTTCTTT. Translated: CASSQDLTGRGAFF.

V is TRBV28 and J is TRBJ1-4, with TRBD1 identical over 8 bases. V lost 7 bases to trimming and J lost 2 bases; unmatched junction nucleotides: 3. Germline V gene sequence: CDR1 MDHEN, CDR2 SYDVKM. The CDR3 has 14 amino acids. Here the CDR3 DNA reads TGTGCCAGCACACAGGGGGGTACTAATGAAAAACTGTTTTTT. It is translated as CASTQGGTNEKLFF.

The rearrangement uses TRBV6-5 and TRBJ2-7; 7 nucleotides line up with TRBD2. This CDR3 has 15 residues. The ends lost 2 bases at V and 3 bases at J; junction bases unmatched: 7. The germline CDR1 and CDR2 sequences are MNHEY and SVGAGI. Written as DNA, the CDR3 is TGTGCCAGCAGTTACGCCTCGGGACTACACTACGAGCAGTACTTC. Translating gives CASSYASGLHYEQYF.

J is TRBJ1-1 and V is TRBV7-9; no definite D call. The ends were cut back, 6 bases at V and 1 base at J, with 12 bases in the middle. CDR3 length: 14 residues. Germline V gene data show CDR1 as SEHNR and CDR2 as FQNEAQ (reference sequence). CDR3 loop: CASRPIGGNTEAFF. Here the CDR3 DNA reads TGTGCCAGCAGGCCTATAGGCGGGAACACTGAAGCTTTCTTT.

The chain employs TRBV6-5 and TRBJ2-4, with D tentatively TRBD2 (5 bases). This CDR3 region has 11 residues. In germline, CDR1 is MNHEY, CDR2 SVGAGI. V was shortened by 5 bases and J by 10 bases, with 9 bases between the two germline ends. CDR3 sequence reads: CASSREGIQYF. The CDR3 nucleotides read TGTGCCAGCAGTCGGGAAGGAATTCAGTACTTC.

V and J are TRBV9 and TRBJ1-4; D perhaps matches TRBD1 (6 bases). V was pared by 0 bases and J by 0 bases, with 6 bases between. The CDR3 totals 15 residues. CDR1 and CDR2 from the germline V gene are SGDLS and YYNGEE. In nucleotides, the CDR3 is TGTGCCAGCAGCGTAGGGACAGCAACTAATGAAAAACTGTTTTTT. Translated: CASSVGTATNEKLFF.

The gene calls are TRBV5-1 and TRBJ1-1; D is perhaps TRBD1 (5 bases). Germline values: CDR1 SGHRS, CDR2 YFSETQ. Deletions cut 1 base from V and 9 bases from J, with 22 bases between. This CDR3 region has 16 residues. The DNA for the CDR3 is TGCGCCAGCAGCTTGCAGGGCCAAGACTTGCAAGAAAAAGCTTTCTTT. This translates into CASSLQGQDLQEKAFF.